These 25 T cell receptor beta chains were sequenced from one sample in a study of beta chain features in type 1 diabetes (dated 2018 in TCRdb). The method behind the library was the immunoSEQ multiplex PCR assay. The entire amount of isolated RNA was reverse transcribed using the High Capacity cDNA Reverse Transcription Kit, so the sequenced TCRB transcripts were expressed ones. In TCRdb, the immuneACCESS table is reduced to in-frame sequences with V and J assigned. These tables do not hold every clone; where another copy was compared, an unresolved V gene accounts for under half, and the others remain unexplained. Present in this sample are hundreds of thousands of clones, 15% to 19% of which were seen just once. More than 0.08% of the sample lies in the top ten. The sequenced material came from naive CD4+ T cells from blood. Explained via the paper, the cell subset or site label denotes: true naive CD4+ T cells. All receptors come from a man between 18 and 35 years old in good health.

This clone was seen more than once but under ten times. J is TRBJ1-1 and V is TRBV30; D gene uncertain. The CDR3 has 12 amino acids. The V and J ends lost 4 bases and 1 base respectively, with 7 bases between them. The germline V gene has CDR1 GTSNPN and CDR2 SVGIG (reference sequence). CDR3 amino acids: CAWMAPNTEAFF. CDR3 DNA: TGTGCCTGGATGGCGCCGAACACTGAAGCTTTCTTT.

This chain uses TRBV10-3 with TRBJ2-7; D could derive from TRBD1 or TRBD2 (5 bases each). CDR3 length equals 15 residues. V was trimmed by 4 bases and J by 2 bases, leaving 15 bases between them. Germline V CDR1 and CDR2: ENHRY, SYGVKD. The CDR3: CAISVSGTVTYEQYF. Written as DNA, the CDR3 is TGTGCCATCAGTGTTTCCGGGACCGTCACCTACGAGCAGTACTTC.

CDR3 amino acids: CASSVPSGLSTDTQYF. The CDR3 nucleotides are TGTGCCAGCAGCGTACCTAGCGGGCTGAGCACAGATACGCAGTATTTT. This chain joins TRBV9 and TRBJ2-3, with 8 nucleotides matching TRBD2. The germline gives CDR1 SGDLS, CDR2 YYNGEE. V lost 1 base, J lost 0 bases, and 4 bases stayed unmatched. The CDR3 is 16 amino acids.

In this sample, this clone turned up a few times. The V gene is TRBV18, the J gene TRBJ2-7, with TRBD2 matching over 11 bases. The CDR3 loop spans 15 amino acids. CDR1 and CDR2 from the germline V gene are KGHSH and LQKENI. J gave up 2 bases and V 4 bases, and 4 bases lay outside the gene matches. The chain's CDR3 is CASSLSTSGAYEQYF. The CDR3 nucleotides read TGTGCCAGCTCACTTTCGACTAGCGGGGCCTACGAGCAGTACTTC.

The V and J genes are TRBV7-2 and TRBJ2-7; no firm D call. V lost 4 bases to trimming and J lost 0 bases, with 13 bases between them. The CDR3 length is 15 residues. Germline V gene sequence: CDR1 SGHTA, CDR2 FQGNSA. Here the CDR3 DNA reads TGTGCCAGCAGCTCCTCCCTAGGTAACTCCTACGAGCAGTACTTC. Translated, it gives CASSSSLGNSYEQYF. Using reference TRBV7-2 and TRBJ2-7 for the parts outside the CDR3, the full variable domain is GAGVSQSPSNKVTEKGKDVELRCDPISGHTALYWYRQSLGQGLEFLIYFQGNSAPDKSGLPSDRFSAERTGGSVSTLTIQRTQQEDSAVYLCASSSSLGNSYEQYFGPGTRLTVT.

This clone was recorded a few times. Other DNA sequences in this sample translate to the same CDR3. This sequence joins TRBV2 and TRBJ2-1; D unresolved. CDR1 SNHLY and CDR2 FYNNEI come from the germline V gene. CDR3 length: 11 residues. Trimming left V 4 bases short and J 8 bases short, with 6 bases between. The chain's CDR3 is CASSVHDEQFF. The CDR3 coding sequence is TGTGCCAGCAGTGTACACGATGAGCAGTTCTTC.

Only a few counts were recorded for this clone. The V and J genes are TRBV19 and TRBJ1-2; 8 positions agree with TRBD1. Germline trimming cut 4 bases from V and 3 bases from J; bases unmatched to any gene: 10. The CDR3 consists of 16 residues. CDR1 and CDR2 (germline): LNHDA, SQIVND (reference sequence). The CDR3 coding sequence is TGTGCCAGTAGTACCCTCCCGGACAGGGAATACTATGGCTACACCTTC. The encoded protein is CASSTLPDREYYGYTF.

This chain joins TRBV28 and TRBJ1-2; D unresolved. Germline CDR1 MDHEN, CDR2 SYDVKM. The CDR3 has 13 residues. The V and J ends lost 7 bases and 2 bases respectively, with 11 bases between them. The DNA of the CDR3 is TGTGCCAGCACTCTAGACACCAACTATGGCTACACCTTC. It codes for CASTLDTNYGYTF.

This clone was seen more than once but under ten times. The chain links TRBV5-6 to TRBJ1-2; a possible D gene is TRBD1 (6 bases). Trimming cost V 0 bases and J 4 bases, with 10 bases left between them. CDR1 is SGHDT, CDR2 YYEEEE, per germline. The CDR3 sequence is 14 residues long. This chain's CDR3 is CASSLGDIAYGYTF. The DNA of the CDR3 is TGTGCCAGCAGCTTGGGGGACATCGCCTATGGCTACACCTTC. The whole variable domain, filled in from reference TRBV5-6 and TRBJ1-2, reads DAGVTQSPTHLIKTRGQQVTLRCSPKSGHDTVSWYQQALGQGPQFIFQYYEEEERQRGNFPDRFSGHQFPNYSSELNVNALLLGDSALYLCASSLGDIAYGYTFGSGTRLTVV.

V usage is TRBV28 and J usage is TRBJ2-5, with 10 nucleotides matching TRBD1. The length of the CDR3 is 16 residues. The trim removed 3 bases at V and 5 bases at J, leaving 9 bases unmatched. Germline V gives CDR1 MDHEN, CDR2 SYDVKM. The CDR3 loop is CASSFGTGVKVETQYF. Written as DNA, the CDR3 is TGTGCCAGCAGTTTCGGGACAGGGGTGAAAGTGGAGACCCAGTACTTC.

In its sample, this clone was seen a few times. This chain joins TRBV19 and TRBJ2-4; D not resolved. Germline CDR1 is LNHDA and CDR2 is SQIVND (reference sequence). The V gene lost 5 bases and the J gene lost 6 bases, with 20 bases spanning the gap. The CDR3 runs to 16 residues. CDR3 sequence (DNA): TGTGCCAGTAGTGCCTCGGTAAACTGGGATCGAAACATTCAGTACTTC. Translation: CASSASVNWDRNIQYF.

This clone was seen a few times. The chain has TRBV5-6 and TRBJ2-5, with 8 nucleotides matching TRBD2. From germline, CDR1 is SGHDT and CDR2 YYEEEE. V trimming: 0 bases; J trimming: 0 bases; junction bases outside the gene matches: 4. The CDR3 loop spans 16 amino acids. CDR3 DNA: TGTGCCAGCAGCTTGGAAGCGGGGGTCTACCAAGAGACCCAGTACTTC. This sequence encodes CASSLEAGVYQETQYF.

This clone came up a few times. The chain couples TRBV6-5 to TRBJ1-5, with D unresolved. Germline V gives CDR1 MNHEY, CDR2 SVGAGI. The CDR3 has 14 residues. Between the trimmed V and J ends, which lost 5 bases and 1 base, there was a span of 9 bases. This chain's CDR3 is CASSGRPSNQPQHF. The DNA of the CDR3 is TGTGCCAGCAGTGGCAGACCGAGCAATCAGCCCCAGCATTTT.

The rearrangement links TRBV7-9 to TRBJ1-2, with a tentative D call TRBD1 (6 bases). The CDR3 totals 14 residues. Germline-derived CDR1 and CDR2 are SEHNR and FQNEAQ (reference sequence). V lost 2 bases and J 4 bases, leaving 11 bases between the germline ends. The CDR3 spells CASSLQGKGYGYTF. In nucleotides, the CDR3 is TGTGCCAGCAGCTTACAGGGGAAGGGCTATGGCTACACCTTC. Based on the CDR3 plus reference TRBV7-9 and TRBJ1-2, the full variable domain is DTGVSQNPRHKITKRGQNVTFRCDPISEHNRLYWYRQTLGQGPEFLTYFQNEAQLEKSRLLSDRFSAERPKGSFSTLEIQRTEQGDSAMYLCASSLQGKGYGYTFGSGTRLTVV.

The rearrangement joins TRBV10-3 to TRBJ1-2; D is uncertain. The CDR3 consists of 13 residues. The germline CDR1 and CDR2 sequences are ENHRY and SYGVKD. V was cut by 7 bases and J by 3 bases, with 12 bases left in between. The CDR3 reads CAIKKAEDYGYTF. In DNA, the CDR3 is TGTGCCATCAAGAAAGCAGAAGACTATGGCTACACCTTC.

The chain is built from TRBV5-1 and TRBJ2-7; the D call may be TRBD1 or TRBD2 (5 bases each). Germline lookup yields CDR1 SGHRS and CDR2 YFSETQ. The CDR3 is 15 amino acids. The germline V and J ends were trimmed by 4 bases and 6 bases, with 20 bases remaining between them. CDR3 sequence: CASSRIPGPEFEQYF. For the CDR3, the DNA is TGCGCCAGCAGCAGAATACCGGGACCGGAATTCGAGCAGTACTTC.

The chain recombines TRBV4-3 with TRBJ2-2; 8 bases line up with TRBD2. Germline V CDR1 and CDR2: LGHNA, YSLEER. V was clipped by 4 bases and J by 4 bases; unmatched bases: 11. The CDR3 is made up of 17 amino acids. CDR3 sequence reads: CASSLESRTSITGELFF. The CDR3 DNA is TGCGCCAGCAGCCTAGAATCTCGGACTAGCATCACCGGGGAGCTGTTTTTT.

This chain uses TRBV7-2 with TRBJ2-2; 10 bases align to TRBD2. This CDR3 contains 16 residues. V shed 2 bases, J shed 2 bases, and the junction held 2 bases outside the gene matches. Per the germline V gene, CDR1 is SGHTA and CDR2 is FQGNSA. The CDR3, as DNA: TGTGCCAGCAGCTTAACTAGCGGGATCAACACCGGGGAGCTGTTTTTT. Residues: CASSLTSGINTGELFF.

At least ten counts were recorded for this clone. V and J are TRBV28 and TRBJ2-1; D is possibly TRBD2 (6 bases). This CDR3 comprises 11 residues. Per germline, CDR1 MDHEN and CDR2 SYDVKM. V shed 8 bases and J shed 11 bases, with 13 bases lying between them. The CDR3, as DNA: TGTGCCAGCCGACTGGAGGGAAAGCAGTTCTTC. This translates into CASRLEGKQFF.

There are a few counts of this clone. This sequence joins TRBV11-2 and TRBJ2-1; perhaps D is TRBD1 or TRBD2 (5 bases each). Looked up from germline, CDR1 is SGHAT and CDR2 is FQNNGV. V was cut by 1 base and J by 12 bases, with 19 bases left in between. The CDR3 extends over 15 amino acids. CDR3 sequence: CASSLGGQDKRRQFF. CDR3 DNA sequence: TGTGCCAGCAGCTTAGGGGGTCAGGACAAGCGGAGGCAGTTCTTC.

This clone appeared a few times. The V and J genes are TRBV6-5 and TRBJ1-4, with D perhaps matching TRBD1 (6 bases). The V gene lost 2 bases and the J gene lost 8 bases, with 12 bases spanning the gap. Per the germline V gene, CDR1 is MNHEY and CDR2 is SVGAGI. The CDR3 contains 14 residues. CDR3 in amino acids: CASSYQGRREKLFF. CDR3 DNA sequence: TGTGCCAGCAGTTACCAGGGGAGGAGGGAAAAACTGTTTTTT.

The chain uses TRBV9 and TRBJ2-2; TRBD2 matches 11 bases. The CDR3 totals 14 residues. After removal of 5 bases from V and 4 bases from J, the junction contained 1 base not matched to a gene. Germline V gives CDR1 SGDLS, CDR2 YYNGEE. The CDR3 coding sequence is TGTGCCAGCAGGACTAGCGGGGCCACCGGGGAGCTGTTTTTT. Its protein is CASRTSGATGELFF.

This clone was seen more than once but under ten times. V usage is TRBV6-5 and J usage is TRBJ2-1; 9 bases fit TRBD2. CDR3 length equals 15 residues. The trim removed 2 bases at V and 5 bases at J, leaving 4 bases unmatched. Germline loops: CDR1 MNHEY, CDR2 SVGAGI. The CDR3 is CASSYNSGGNNEQFF. DNA of the CDR3: TGTGCCAGCAGTTACAACAGCGGGGGGAACAATGAGCAGTTCTTC.

V usage is TRBV7-2 and J usage is TRBJ1-1; unclear D gene. The V gene's germline CDR1 is SGHTA and CDR2 FQGNSA. CDR3 length: 15 residues. Trimming took 1 base from V and 4 from J, leaving 13 bases between them. The CDR3 nucleotides are TGTGCCAGCAGCTTAGGGTCTGGGCTTGGCACTGAAGCTTTCTTT. It specifies CASSLGSGLGTEAFF.

The chain is built from TRBV4-1 and TRBJ1-5; D might be TRBD1 (6 bases). The germline CDR1 and CDR2 sequences are MGHRA and YSYEKL. This CDR3 comprises 13 residues. Trimming took off 2 bases at V and 4 bases at J, with 6 bases between the two ends. DNA of the CDR3: TGCGCCAGCAGCCAAAGGGGGAATCAGCCCCAGCATTTT. This sequence encodes CASSQRGNQPQHF.